This T cell receptor beta chain was sequenced during a study of blood T cell repertoires in COVID-19. Study-wide background: Specimens from acute and convalescent COVID-19 originated in the United States, Italy and Spain. Nucleic acid was either cDNA or gDNA, and it came from T cells, B-cell-depleted T cells, or PBMCs.

V lost 1 base and J lost 5, with 8 bases in between. The CDR3 runs 13 residues. Germline V gene sequence: CDR1 SEHNR, CDR2 FQNEAQ (reference sequence). Per the original methods: Reference gene primer amplification yielded estimated nucleated cell counts. Sequencing was performed with immunoSEQ multiplex PCR; in TCRdb, only in-frame clones are kept and a portion is missing. The V and J calls and clone size were taken over from that table, and D and trimming were inferred from the DNA. The table lists roughly 230,000 clones, nearly 90% of them singletons, with around 0.67% in the top ten. This chain uses TRBV7-9 with TRBJ1-1; TRBD1 might be the D (5 bases). The receptor was derived from a human donor in a cohort sampled during active COVID-19. Sequences were obtained from peripheral blood. CDR3 amino acids: CASSLDRWTEAFF. Written as DNA, the CDR3 is TGTGCCAGCAGCTTAGACAGGTGGACTGAAGCTTTCTTT.